The entry below gives a single T cell receptor (beta chain) sequence along with its context. These data come from a study of blood T cell repertoires in COVID-19. Study information: PBMCs, B-cell-depleted T cells, or T cells provided the cDNA or gDNA that made up the material.

Recruitment covered over 20 US areas and drew participants whose ages spanned about 18 to 89 years. Clinical histories supplied by participants themselves formed the basis of cohort assignment. What the recovered Cohort 3 donors had was two negative PCRs, clearance, or symptom resolution. Produced via immunoSEQ multiplex PCR; TCRdb's table is partial and in-frame only. The profile shows 150,000 or so clones, around four fifths of them singletons. CDR1 and CDR2 (germline): LGHNA, YNFKEQ. The germline V and J ends were trimmed by 0 bases and 2 bases, with 14 bases remaining between them. The CDR3 sequence is 17 residues long.

Sequenced: PBMCs or T cells enriched from blood (not recorded which). The chain employs TRBV4-2 and TRBJ2-1; maybe TRBD2 (6 bases). This TCR came from a woman between 45 and 60 years old who had recovered from COVID-19. CDR3 amino acids: CASSQDTPGEPYNEQFF. As DNA, the CDR3 is TGTGCCAGCAGCCAAGATACTCCGGGAGAGCCCTACAATGAGCAGTTCTTC.